This is a list of T cell receptor beta chains from one sample in a study of regulatory T cells. Assay: immunoSEQ multiplex PCR; the TCRdb copy retains only in-frame clones and omits some. This table holds about 3,300 clones, about 95% found once. The specimen was CD4+ Tregs sorted from blood. These receptors originate from a person aged 18-30 years with CD3G deficiency. CDR3s include the opening cysteine and the closing phenylalanine or tryptophan. A D gene is named only where the DNA matches it firmly. Clone size is given for some rows only: seen once, a few or many times, or a class if the clone is expanded.

D gene	clone size	V gene	J gene	CDR3 protein	CDR3 DNA
NA	NA	TRBV30	TRBJ2-1	CAWSVRGNEQFF	TGTGCCTGGAGTGTACGTGGGAATGAGCAGTTCTTC
NA	NA	TRBV12-5	TRBJ1-5	CASAPVDGNQPQHF	TGTGCTAGTGCCCCGGTGGACGGCAATCAGCCCCAGCATTTT
TRBD2	few	TRBV28	TRBJ2-2	CASLSGSTGELFF	TGTGCCAGTCTTAGCGGGAGCACCGGGGAGCTGTTTTTT
TRBD1	once	TRBV5-1	TRBJ2-1	CASSLSTGDYNEQFF	TGCGCCAGCAGCTTGAGTACAGGGGACTACAATGAGCAGTTCTTC
TRBD1	once	TRBV28	TRBJ2-7	CASSLARTGVTYEQYF	TGTGCCAGCAGTTTAGCCCGGACAGGGGTAACCTACGAGCAGTACTTC
TRBD2	NA	TRBV28	TRBJ2-1	CASSVGLAGGNEQFF	TGTGCCAGCAGTGTGGGACTAGCGGGAGGGAATGAGCAGTTCTTC
NA	NA	TRBV7-2	TRBJ2-5	CASSLSRGRGQYF	TGTGCCAGCAGCTTAAGCAGGGGCCGGGGCCAGTACTTC
TRBD2	NA	TRBV7-9	TRBJ2-1	CASSLDFSGISNEQFF	TGTGCCAGCAGCTTAGACTTTAGCGGGATTAGCAATGAGCAGTTCTTC
NA	once	TRBV28	TRBJ2-7	CASSLDRPRVEQYF	TGTGCCAGCAGCTTAGACAGGCCTCGCGTCGAGCAGTACTTC
TRBD2	NA	TRBV4-1	TRBJ2-3	CASSRNLLAGDETDTQYF	TGCGCCAGCAGCCGAAATCTGCTAGCGGGGGATGAGACAGATACGCAGTATTTT
NA	NA	TRBV7-8	TRBJ2-7	CASSPRAGHGEEQYF	TGTGCCAGCAGCCCCCGCGCAGGGCACGGGGAGGAGCAGTACTTC
NA	NA	TRBV18	TRBJ1-1	CASSWGEFRNTEAFF	TGTGCCAGCTCGTGGGGAGAGTTTAGGAACACTGAAGCTTTCTTT
NA	NA	TRBV11-2	TRBJ2-7	CASSLRVSGEQYF	TGTGCCAGCAGCTTAAGGGTTTCAGGCGAGCAGTACTTC
NA	once	TRBV7-8	TRBJ1-1	CASSLGAIGTEAFF	TGTGCCAGCAGCTTAGGGGCGATTGGGACTGAAGCTTTCTTT
TRBD2	NA	TRBV5-1	TRBJ2-5	CASSPLGGTQETQYF	TGCGCCAGCAGCCCCCTCGGGGGGACCCAAGAGACCCAGTACTTC
NA	NA	TRBV7-8	TRBJ2-3	CASSLEGGSYTQYF	TGTGCCAGCAGCTTAGAGGGGGGGTCCTATACGCAGTATTTT
TRBD1	NA	TRBV29-1	TRBJ2-2	CSAGRDRGLVGELFF	TGCAGCGCTGGCCGGGACAGGGGGCTTGTCGGGGAGCTGTTTTTT
NA	NA	TRBV5-6	TRBJ2-4	CASSLGDRIAKNIQYF	TGTGCCAGCAGCTTGGGGGATCGAATAGCCAAAAACATTCAGTACTTC
NA	NA	TRBV11-2	TRBJ1-1	CASSASVNTEAFF	TGTGCCAGCAGCGCCTCGGTGAACACTGAAGCTTTCTTT
NA	NA	TRBV27	TRBJ2-3	CASSLVGRDTDTQYF	TGTGCCAGCAGTTTGGTAGGACGGGACACAGATACGCAGTATTTT
NA	NA	TRBV6-1	TRBJ2-7	CASSEVGDPSSSQKF	TGTGCCAGCAGTGAAGTGGGGGACCCCTCTTCCTCCCAAAAATTC
NA	NA	TRBV28	TRBJ1-2	CASSSSRWARGYTF	TGTGCCAGCAGTTCCTCTAGGTGGGCTCGGGGCTACACCTTC
NA	NA	TRBV29-1	TRBJ2-1	CSGAGWSNEQFF	TGCAGCGGGGCAGGGTGGAGCAATGAGCAGTTCTTC
NA	NA	TRBV5-1	TRBJ2-3	CASRDYLTDTQYF	TGCGCCAGCAGAGACTATCTCACAGATACGCAGTATTTT
NA	NA	TRBV9	TRBJ1-2	CASSGQKANYGYTF	TGTGCCAGCAGCGGACAAAAAGCTAACTATGGCTACACCTTC
TRBD1	NA	TRBV5-1	TRBJ1-1	CASSLGTGIPEAFF	TGCGCCAGCAGCCTGGGGACAGGGATTCCTGAAGCTTTCTTT
NA	few	TRBV5-1	TRBJ2-5	CASSVRGETQYF	TGCGCCAGCAGTGTCCGTGGAGAGACCCAGTACTTC
NA	NA	TRBV18	TRBJ1-3	CASSPPTDSGNTIYF	TGTGCCAGCTCACCACCGACAGACTCTGGAAACACCATATATTTT
NA	NA	TRBV28	TRBJ1-2	CASSIQQSNYGYTF	TGTGCCAGCAGTATACAGCAGTCTAACTATGGCTACACCTTC
NA	once	TRBV7-8	TRBJ1-1	CASSFGGVGTEAFF	TGTGCCAGCAGCTTCGGCGGAGTGGGCACTGAAGCTTTCTTT
NA	NA	TRBV5-1	TRBJ2-2	CASSLAGENTGELFF	TGCGCCAGCAGCTTGGCTGGGGAGAACACCGGGGAGCTGTTTTTT
NA	NA	TRBV10-1	TRBJ2-1	CASSERRGRSCSYNEQFF	TGCGCCAGCAGTGAGCGGCGAGGCAGATCATGCTCCTACAATGAGCAGTTCTTC
TRBD1	NA	TRBV28	TRBJ1-1	CASRQGRTEAFF	TGTGCCAGCAGACAGGGGAGAACTGAAGCTTTCTTT
NA	NA	TRBV18	TRBJ2-5	CASSPQLGETQYF	TGTGCCAGCTCACCACAGTTGGGAGAGACCCAGTACTTC
NA	once	TRBV7-9	TRBJ2-5	CASSPEQETQYF	TGTGCCAGCAGCCCGGAGCAAGAGACCCAGTACTTC
TRBD2	once	TRBV5-1	TRBJ2-1	CASSPLAGVVGEQFF	TGCGCCAGCAGCCCTCTAGCGGGAGTGGTCGGTGAGCAGTTCTTC
NA	NA	TRBV19	TRBJ2-6	CASSERTKSQSRANVLTF	TGTGCCAGTAGTGAGCGCACGAAATCACAAAGTCGGGCCAACGTCCTGACTTTC
TRBD1	NA	TRBV19	TRBJ1-2	CASSDRGRYGYTF	TGTGCCAGTAGCGACAGGGGCCGGTATGGCTACACCTTC
TRBD2	NA	TRBV6-1	TRBJ2-1	CASRPGLAGYEQFF	TGTGCCAGCAGGCCGGGACTAGCGGGGTATGAGCAGTTCTTC
NA	NA	TRBV7-2	TRBJ2-5	CASSLGAQVQETQYF	TGTGCCAGCAGCTTAGGGGCTCAGGTCCAAGAGACCCAGTACTTC
NA	NA	TRBV7-9	TRBJ2-5	CASSRRWSETQYF	TGTGCCAGCAGCCGCAGGTGGTCGGAGACCCAGTACTTC
TRBD2	NA	TRBV5-1	TRBJ2-7	CASSLGRLAGGPYEQYF	TGCGCCAGCAGCTTGGGACGACTAGCGGGAGGGCCCTACGAGCAGTACTTC
NA	NA	TRBV28	TRBJ1-4	CASTSALGATNEKLFF	TGTGCCAGCACGTCCGCTCTGGGGGCGACTAATGAAAAACTGTTTTTT
TRBD2	NA	TRBV6-6	TRBJ2-1	CASSYTVAGNNEQFF	TGTGCCAGCAGTTACACGGTAGCGGGGAACAATGAGCAGTTCTTC
NA	once	TRBV6-1	TRBJ2-7	CASSDWASVRYEQYF	TGTGCCAGCAGTGATTGGGCTAGCGTTCGATACGAGCAGTACTTC
TRBD1	NA	TRBV28	TRBJ1-6	CASRERGRNSPLHF	TGTGCCAGCAGGGAGAGGGGGCGTAATTCACCCCTCCACTTT
NA	NA	TRBV18	TRBJ1-2	CASSEWVSYGYTF	TGTGCCAGCTCCGAATGGGTGAGCTATGGCTACACCTTC
NA	NA	TRBV7-9	TRBJ2-5	CASSLVVVGGLTQETQYF	TGTGCCAGCAGCTTAGTGGTTGTCGGCGGGTTAACCCAAGAGACCCAGTACTTC
TRBD1	once	TRBV7-2	TRBJ1-1	CASSLYRGNTEAFF	TGTGCCAGCAGCTTGTACAGGGGGAACACTGAAGCTTTCTTT
TRBD1	NA	TRBV28	TRBJ1-5	CASSPRTGYGQPQHF	TGTGCCAGCAGTCCCCGGACAGGGTACGGCCAGCCCCAGCATTTT
TRBD1	NA	TRBV5-4	TRBJ1-1	CASSWYRGRGTEAFF	TGTGCCAGCAGCTGGTACAGGGGAAGGGGCACTGAAGCTTTCTTT
NA	NA	TRBV6-1	TRBJ1-2	CASRRGFGYGYTF	TGTGCCAGCAGGAGGGGCTTCGGCTATGGCTACACCTTC
NA	NA	TRBV18	TRBJ2-6	CASSPGATGANVLTF	TGTGCCAGCTCACCAGGGGCTACAGGGGCCAACGTCCTGACTTTC